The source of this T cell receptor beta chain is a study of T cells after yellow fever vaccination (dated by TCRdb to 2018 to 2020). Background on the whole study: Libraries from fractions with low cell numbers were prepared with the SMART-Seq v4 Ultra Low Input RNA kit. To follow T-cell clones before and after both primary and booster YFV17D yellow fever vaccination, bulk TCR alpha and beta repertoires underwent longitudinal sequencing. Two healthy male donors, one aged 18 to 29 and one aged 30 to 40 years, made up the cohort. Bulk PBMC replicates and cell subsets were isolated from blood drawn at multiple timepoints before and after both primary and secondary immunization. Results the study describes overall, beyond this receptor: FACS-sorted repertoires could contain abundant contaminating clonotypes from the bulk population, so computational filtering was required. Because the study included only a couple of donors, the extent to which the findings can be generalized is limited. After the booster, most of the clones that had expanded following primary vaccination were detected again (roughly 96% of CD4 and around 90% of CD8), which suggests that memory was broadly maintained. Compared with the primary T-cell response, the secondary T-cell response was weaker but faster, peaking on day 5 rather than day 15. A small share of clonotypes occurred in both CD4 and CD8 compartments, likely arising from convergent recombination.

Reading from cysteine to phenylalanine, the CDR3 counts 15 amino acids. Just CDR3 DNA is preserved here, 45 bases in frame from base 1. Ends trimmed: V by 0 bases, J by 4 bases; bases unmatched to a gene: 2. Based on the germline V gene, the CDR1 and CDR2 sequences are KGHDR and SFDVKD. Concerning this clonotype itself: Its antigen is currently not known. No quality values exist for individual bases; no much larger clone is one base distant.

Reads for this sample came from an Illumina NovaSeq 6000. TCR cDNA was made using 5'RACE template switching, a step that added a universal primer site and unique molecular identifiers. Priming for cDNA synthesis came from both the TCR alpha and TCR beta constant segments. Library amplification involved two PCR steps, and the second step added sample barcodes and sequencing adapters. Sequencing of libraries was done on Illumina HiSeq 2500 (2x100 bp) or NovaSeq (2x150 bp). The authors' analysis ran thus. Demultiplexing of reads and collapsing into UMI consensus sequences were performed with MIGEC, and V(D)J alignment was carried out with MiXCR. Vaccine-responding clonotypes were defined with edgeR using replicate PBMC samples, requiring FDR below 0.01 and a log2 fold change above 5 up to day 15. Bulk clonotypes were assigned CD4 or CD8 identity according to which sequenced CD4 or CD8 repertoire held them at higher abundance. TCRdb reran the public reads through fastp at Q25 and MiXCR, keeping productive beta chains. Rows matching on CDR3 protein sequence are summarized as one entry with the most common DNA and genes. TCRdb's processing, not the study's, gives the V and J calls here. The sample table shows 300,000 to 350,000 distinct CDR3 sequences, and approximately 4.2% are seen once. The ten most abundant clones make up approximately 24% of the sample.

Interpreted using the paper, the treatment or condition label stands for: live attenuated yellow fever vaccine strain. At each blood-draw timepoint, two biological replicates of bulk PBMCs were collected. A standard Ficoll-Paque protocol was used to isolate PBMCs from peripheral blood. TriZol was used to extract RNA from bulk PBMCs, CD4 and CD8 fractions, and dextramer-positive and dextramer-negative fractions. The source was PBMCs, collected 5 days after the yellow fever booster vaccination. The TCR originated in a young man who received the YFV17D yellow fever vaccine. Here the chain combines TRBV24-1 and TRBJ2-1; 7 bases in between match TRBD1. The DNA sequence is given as TGTGCCACCAGTGATTTGCGGGGACAGTACAATGAGCAGTTCTTC. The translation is CATSDLRGQYNEQFF.